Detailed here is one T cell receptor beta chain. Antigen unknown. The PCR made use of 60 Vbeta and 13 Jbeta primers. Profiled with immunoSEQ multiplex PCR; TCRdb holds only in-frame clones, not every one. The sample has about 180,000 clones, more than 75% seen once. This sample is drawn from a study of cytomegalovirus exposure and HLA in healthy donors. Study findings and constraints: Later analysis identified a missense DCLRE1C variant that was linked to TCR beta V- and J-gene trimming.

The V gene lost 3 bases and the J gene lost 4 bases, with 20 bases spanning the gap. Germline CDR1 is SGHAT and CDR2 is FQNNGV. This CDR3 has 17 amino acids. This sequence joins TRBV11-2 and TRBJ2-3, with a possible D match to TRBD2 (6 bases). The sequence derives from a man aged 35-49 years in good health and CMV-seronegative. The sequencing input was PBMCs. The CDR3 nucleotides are TGTGCCAGCAGCTTTACTTCTCGGGAGTTGCCCCCAGATACGCAGTATTTT. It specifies CASSFTSRELPPDTQYF.